This entry describes one TCR beta chain. Original analysis: Using reference gene primer amplification, nucleated cell counts were estimated. Assay: immunoSEQ multiplex PCR; the TCRdb copy retains only in-frame clones and omits some. The DNA was the basis for D and trimming; V, J and clone size are from that table. The repertoire has roughly 320,000 clones, 85% to 95% of them found once; the top ten carry roughly 3.6%. This entry comes from a study of blood T cell repertoires in COVID-19. Germline values: CDR1 SGHRS, CDR2 YFSETQ. CDR3 length: 14 residues. The ends lost 5 bases at V and 6 bases at J; junction bases unmatched: 7.

The TCR sequence derives from a woman in her twenties or thirties who had been exposed to COVID-19. The V gene is TRBV5-1, the J gene TRBJ2-7; TRBD1 matches at 11 bases. Sequencing was done on a sample of PBMCs or T cells enriched from blood (not recorded which). The CDR3 here is CASSSRDRGIEQYF. Here the CDR3 DNA reads TGCGCCAGCAGTTCCCGGGACAGGGGGATCGAGCAGTACTTC.